This T cell receptor (beta chain) was sequenced for a study of beta chain features in type 1 diabetes. Across the whole study: All samples together contributed 90 million to 130 million sorted cells for examination. Broader study findings: Type 1 diabetes patients had TCRB CDR3s that were shorter (moderately but significantly so) in all four CD4+ subsets.

Expressed TCRB transcripts got sequenced, as all isolated RNA was reverse transcribed. Clones were sequenced by immunoSEQ multiplex PCR, and TCRdb holds only the in-frame ones, with some missing. The sample carries approximately 170,000 clones, 6.5% to 9.5% recorded once. This clone was counted a few times. The antigen remains undetermined. This CDR3 comprises 11 residues. The V and J ends lost 9 bases and 11 bases respectively, with 17 bases between them. Germline V gene sequence: CDR1 SGHRS, CDR2 YFSETQ. The source is a woman in her thirties or forties with type 1 diabetes. The chain carries TRBV5-1 and TRBJ1-1; TRBD1 is a possible D gene (5 bases). The sample consisted of central memory CD4+ T cells from blood. In DNA form, the CDR3 reads TGCGCCACTTTTCCACAGGACGACGCTTTCTTT. Translation gives CATFPQDDAFF. The whole variable domain, remainder taken from reference TRBV5-1 and TRBJ1-1, is KAGVTQTPRYLIKTRGQQVTLSCSPISGHRSVSWYQQTPGQGLQFLFEYFSETQRNKGNFPGRFSGRQFSNSRSEMNVSTLELGDSALYLCATFPQDDAFFGQGTRLTVV.